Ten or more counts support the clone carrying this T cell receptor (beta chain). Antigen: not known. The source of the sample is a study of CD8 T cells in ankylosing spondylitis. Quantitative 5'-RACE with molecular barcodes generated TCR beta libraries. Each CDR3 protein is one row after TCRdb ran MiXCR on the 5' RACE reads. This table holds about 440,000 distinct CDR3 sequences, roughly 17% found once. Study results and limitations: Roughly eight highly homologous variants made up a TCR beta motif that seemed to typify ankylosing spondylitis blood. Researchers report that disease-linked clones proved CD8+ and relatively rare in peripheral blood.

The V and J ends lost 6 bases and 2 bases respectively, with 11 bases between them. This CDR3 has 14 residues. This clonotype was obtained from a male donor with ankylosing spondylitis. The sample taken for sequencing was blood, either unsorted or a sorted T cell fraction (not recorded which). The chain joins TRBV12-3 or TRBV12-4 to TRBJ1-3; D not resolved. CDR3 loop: CASSPRHPGNTIYF. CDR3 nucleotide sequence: TGTGCCAGCAGCCCACGACACCCTGGAAACACCATATATTTT.